Sequencing of this T cell receptor (beta chain) was carried out in a study of CD8+CD57+ T cells in acquired aplastic anemia. Whole-study context: The average for DNA from sorted CD4+ and CD8+ cells was 2.5 to 4 ug. Study-level results: A significant difference in CD8+ Simpson's diversity between patients and controls was not found. Common to patients and controls were around 30 CD8+ CDR3 sequences.

Germline values: CDR1 MGHDK, CDR2 SYGVNS. The CDR3 totals 18 residues. Remarks on this clonotype: Its antigen is still unknown.

According to the study, genomic DNA was the template for TCR beta VDJ and CDR3 profiling. MiXCR, run by TCRdb on the reads, gives a single entry per CDR3 protein. Altogether a few hundred thousand distinct CDR3 sequences are present, approximately 79% being singletons, with the ten largest covering around 40%. Sequenced patients had shown CD8+CD57+ cell expansion by flow cytometry. The patients all had a severe acquired aplastic anemia diagnosis. This chain joins TRBV25-1 and TRBJ2-7; 9 bases map to TRBD1. The receptor was derived from a human donor with aplastic anemia. Sequencing was performed on sorted CD4+, CD8+, or CD8+CD57+ T cells (not recorded which) from PBMCs. CDR3 amino acids: CASSLPLDRGGLGDEQYV. CDR3 nucleotide sequence: TGTGCCAGCAGTCTTCCTTTAGACAGGGGGGGACTTGGGGACGAGCAGTACGTT.